A selection of T cell receptor beta chains follows, all from one sample in a study of identical twins. TCRdb re-called the 5' RACE reads with MiXCR, one entry per CDR3 protein. The sample includes roughly 1,500,000 distinct CDR3 sequences, about 32% of them seen just once. Sequencing input: cord blood. Receptors were obtained from a newborn girl in good health. CDR3s include the opening cysteine and the closing phenylalanine or tryptophan. D genes are given only for firm matches. The size of a clone is reported for some rows only, either as once, few or many, or as a class for expanded clones.

DNA: TGTGCCAGCAGTCCCTTGGATGGCTATGGCTACACCTTC
CDR3: CASSPLDGYGYTF
V: TRBV14
D: NA
J: TRBJ1-2
size: many

DNA: TGTGCCAGCCCCGGGACAGTCTCCTATGGCTACACCTTC
CDR3: CASPGTVSYGYTF
V: TRBV2
D: TRBD1
J: TRBJ1-2
size: NA

DNA: TGCAGTGCTAGAGACCTTTTGGGGCCCCATAATTCACCCCTCCACTTT
CDR3: CSARDLLGPHNSPLHF
V: TRBV20-1
D: NA
J: TRBJ1-6
size: NA

DNA: TGTGCCAGCAGCTTTCGACAGGGGACCAAAAACATTCAGTACTTC
CDR3: CASSFRQGTKNIQYF
V: TRBV13
D: TRBD1
J: TRBJ2-4
size: NA

DNA: TGCAGCCAGCCACTCCCCTATGGCTACACCTTC
CDR3: CSQPLPYGYTF
V: TRBV29-1
D: NA
J: TRBJ1-2
size: many

DNA: TGTGCCAGCAGCATCACGGGACTAGCGGGGTGGGGGTACGAGCAGTACTTC
CDR3: CASSITGLAGWGYEQYF
V: TRBV7-2
D: TRBD2
J: TRBJ2-7
size: NA

DNA: TGCGCCAGCAGCTTGCCGGGACAGGGGAAGACTGAAGCTTTCTTT
CDR3: CASSLPGQGKTEAFF
V: TRBV5-1
D: TRBD1
J: TRBJ1-1
size: NA

DNA: TGCGCCAGCAGCCCACGGGAACAGGGGGCTTTCACTGAAGCTTTCTTT
CDR3: CASSPREQGAFTEAFF
V: TRBV5-1
D: TRBD1
J: TRBJ1-1
size: NA

DNA: TGTGCCAGCAGTCCCCGGACTGGGAGCCCCCAGTTCTTC
CDR3: CASSPRTGSPQFF
V: TRBV27
D: NA
J: TRBJ2-1
size: few

DNA: TGTGCTAGTGGCCTAATCGACGCTGAAGCTTTCTTT
CDR3: CASGLIDAEAFF
V: TRBV12-5
D: NA
J: TRBJ1-1
size: NA

DNA: TGCAGCGGGGTGGGTAGTGAAGCTTTCTTT
CDR3: CSGVGSEAFF
V: TRBV29-1
D: NA
J: TRBJ1-1
size: NA

DNA: TGTGCCAGTAGTATGGTGGGGGAGACTGAAGCTTTCTTT
CDR3: CASSMVGETEAFF
V: TRBV19
D: NA
J: TRBJ1-1
size: NA

DNA: TGCAGTGCTGGGACTAGCGGGTACAATGAGCAGTACTTC
CDR3: CSAGTSGYNEQYF
V: TRBV20-1
D: TRBD2
J: TRBJ2-5
size: few

DNA: TGCAGTGCGCATAATCCGGGACAGACAAAGGGAGAGACCCAGTACTTC
CDR3: CSAHNPGQTKGETQYF
V: TRBV20-1
D: TRBD1
J: TRBJ2-5
size: NA

DNA: TGCAGTGCTTACCCTCGGACACTTGGCTCCTACAATGAGCAGTTCTTC
CDR3: CSAYPRTLGSYNEQFF
V: TRBV20-1
D: NA
J: TRBJ2-1
size: few

DNA: TGTGCCAGCAGTTTAAGGGATAGCGCGAGATCCTACGAGCAGTACTTC
CDR3: CASSLRDSARSYEQYF
V: TRBV27
D: NA
J: TRBJ2-7
size: NA

DNA: TGTGCCAGCAGTTTTATGGGACAGGGCCTCTCGTACACCTTC
CDR3: CASSFMGQGLSYTF
V: TRBV12-3/TRBV12-4
D: TRBD1
J: TRBJ1-2
size: many

DNA: TGCAGTGCTAGTGGACTAGCGGGACGTACCTACGAGCAGTACTTC
CDR3: CSASGLAGRTYEQYF
V: TRBV20-1
D: TRBD2
J: TRBJ2-7
size: NA

DNA: TGCAGCGTTGAAGACCGACTAGAAATCTACAATGAGCAGTACTTC
CDR3: CSVEDRLEIYNEQYF
V: TRBV29-1
D: NA
J: TRBJ2-5
size: NA

DNA: TGTGCCATCGGGGACAAGGTTGGGACCCTCTCTGGAAACACCATATATTTT
CDR3: CAIGDKVGTLSGNTIYF
V: TRBV10-3
D: NA
J: TRBJ1-3
size: NA

DNA: TGTGCCTGGAGGCCTACAGGGGAGAATGGCTACACCTTC
CDR3: CAWRPTGENGYTF
V: TRBV30
D: TRBD1
J: TRBJ1-2
size: NA

DNA: TGTGCCAGCGGGATGAACAGGGAGGCTTTCTTT
CDR3: CASGMNREAFF
V: TRBV27
D: NA
J: TRBJ1-1
size: few

DNA: TGTGCCAGCTACGGGGCCCACCCCTACGAGCAGTACTTC
CDR3: CASYGAHPYEQYF
V: TRBV28
D: NA
J: TRBJ2-7
size: few

DNA: TGTGCCAGCAGCCGCCTCAGGGTAAAGGGAAACACCATATATTTT
CDR3: CASSRLRVKGNTIYF
V: TRBV4-2
D: NA
J: TRBJ1-3
size: few

DNA: TGCAGTGCTAGGCCCTTCTCCGGGGAGCTGTTTTTT
CDR3: CSARPFSGELFF
V: TRBV20-1
D: NA
J: TRBJ2-2
size: NA

DNA: TGTGCCAGCAGCGATCAGCGGGGGCGCTCCTACGAGCAGTACTTC
CDR3: CASSDQRGRSYEQYF
V: TRBV25-1
D: TRBD2
J: TRBJ2-7
size: few

DNA: TGCAGTGCTGGACCTAGCTCCTACGAGCAGTACTTC
CDR3: CSAGPSSYEQYF
V: TRBV20-1
D: NA
J: TRBJ2-7
size: NA

DNA: TGTGCCAGCAGCCAGGAAGCGGACAGGCGAAATGAGCAGTTCTTC
CDR3: CASSQEADRRNEQFF
V: TRBV4-2
D: TRBD1
J: TRBJ2-1
size: NA

DNA: TGTGCCAGCAGCCAAGAATGGACAGGGGGTTACGAGCAGTACTTC
CDR3: CASSQEWTGGYEQYF
V: TRBV4-2
D: TRBD1
J: TRBJ2-7
size: few

DNA: TGCAGCGTTGAGACGACAGGGGCTAGCACAGATACGCAGTATTTT
CDR3: CSVETTGASTDTQYF
V: TRBV29-1
D: TRBD1
J: TRBJ2-3
size: many

DNA: TGCAGTGCTAGTGGGCGGGACTCGTACAATGAGCAGTTCTTC
CDR3: CSASGRDSYNEQFF
V: TRBV20-1
D: NA
J: TRBJ2-1
size: few

DNA: TGCAGTGCTCCTAACTACTACACAGATACGCAGTATTTT
CDR3: CSAPNYYTDTQYF
V: TRBV20-1
D: NA
J: TRBJ2-3
size: NA

DNA: TGCGCCAGCAGCCAAGAAGCGACAGGCTCCTACGAGCAGTACTTC
CDR3: CASSQEATGSYEQYF
V: TRBV4-1
D: NA
J: TRBJ2-7
size: NA

DNA: TGCGCCAGCAGCCAAGAAATTCTCGGGGAGCTGTTTTTT
CDR3: CASSQEILGELFF
V: TRBV4-1
D: NA
J: TRBJ2-2
size: few

DNA: TGTGCCAGCAGCTTAGATATCCCCTACTCCTACGAGCAGTACTTC
CDR3: CASSLDIPYSYEQYF
V: TRBV7-6
D: NA
J: TRBJ2-7
size: NA

DNA: TGTGCCAGCAGCCCTTCGGACAGGGCCACAGATACGCAGTATTTT
CDR3: CASSPSDRATDTQYF
V: TRBV4-2
D: TRBD1
J: TRBJ2-3
size: NA

DNA: TGTGCCAGCGGGGCGATTCCTGGAAACACCATATATTTT
CDR3: CASGAIPGNTIYF
V: TRBV6-5
D: NA
J: TRBJ1-3
size: NA

DNA: TGTGCCAGACCAACCTACGAGCAGTACTTC
CDR3: CARPTYEQYF
V: TRBV11-2
D: NA
J: TRBJ2-7
size: NA

DNA: TGTGCCAGCAGTCGTACTAGCGGGAAAAGTCCCAATGAGCAGTACTTC
CDR3: CASSRTSGKSPNEQYF
V: TRBV7-9
D: TRBD2
J: TRBJ2-5
size: NA

DNA: TGTGCCAGCATTCATCGTCCTAGCGGGGGGGCAGGACAGTTCTTC
CDR3: CASIHRPSGGAGQFF
V: TRBV12-3/TRBV12-4
D: TRBD2
J: TRBJ2-1
size: NA

DNA: TGCAGTGCTAGTCTTAGCGGGAGGGTCTACGAGCAGTACTTC
CDR3: CSASLSGRVYEQYF
V: TRBV20-1
D: TRBD2
J: TRBJ2-7
size: many

DNA: TGCGCCAGCAGCTTTGGGGGTAAGGCTCAAGAGACCCAGTACTTC
CDR3: CASSFGGKAQETQYF
V: TRBV5-1
D: NA
J: TRBJ2-5
size: few

DNA: TGTGCCAGTAGTATGGGGACAGGGAACACTGAAGCTTTCTTT
CDR3: CASSMGTGNTEAFF
V: TRBV19
D: TRBD1
J: TRBJ1-1
size: NA

DNA: TGTGCCAGCAGTTTACTAGCGGGAGGGCCGGGCTCCTACAATGAGCAGTTCTTC
CDR3: CASSLLAGGPGSYNEQFF
V: TRBV28
D: TRBD2
J: TRBJ2-1
size: NA

DNA: TGTGCCGTGAGACAGGGGGCGCGTGGCTACACCTTC
CDR3: CAVRQGARGYTF
V: TRBV28
D: TRBD1
J: TRBJ1-2
size: NA

DNA: TGCGCCAGCAGCCAATCTCCGAGGGAGCAGTACTTC
CDR3: CASSQSPREQYF
V: TRBV4-1
D: NA
J: TRBJ2-7
size: many

DNA: TGTGCCAGCAGCAACAGGGTTACCGGGGAGCTGTTTTTT
CDR3: CASSNRVTGELFF
V: TRBV7-2
D: NA
J: TRBJ2-2
size: NA

DNA: TGTGCCAGCGGACCGAAGGGGGCTCCTCAGCCCCAGCATTTT
CDR3: CASGPKGAPQPQHF
V: TRBV6-6
D: TRBD1
J: TRBJ1-5
size: NA

DNA: TGTGCCAGCGGGCCACTTGGATTGTCTATCAAAACCCCAACTAATGAAAAACTGTTTTTT
CDR3: CASGPLGLSIKTPTNEKLFF
V: TRBV27
D: NA
J: TRBJ1-4
size: NA

DNA: TGCAGTGCTCCGGCTAAACAAGAGACCCAGTACTTC
CDR3: CSAPAKQETQYF
V: TRBV20-1
D: NA
J: TRBJ2-5
size: few

DNA: TGTGTCAGCAGCGTACGACAGGTAGGCGAGCAGTACTTC
CDR3: CVSSVRQVGEQYF
V: TRBV9
D: NA
J: TRBJ2-7
size: NA

DNA: TGTGCCAGCAGACTTAATTACCTGTACTACGAGCAGTACTTC
CDR3: CASRLNYLYYEQYF
V: TRBV27
D: NA
J: TRBJ2-7
size: few

DNA: TGTGCCAGCAGGAGGGTCTTTCGCCACTCTGGGGCCAACGTCCTGACTTTC
CDR3: CASRRVFRHSGANVLTF
V: TRBV6-1
D: NA
J: TRBJ2-6
size: few

DNA: TGCGCCACCTCACCAGGCGGGAGTTACAATGAGCAGTTCTTC
CDR3: CATSPGGSYNEQFF
V: TRBV10-2
D: TRBD2
J: TRBJ2-1
size: few

DNA: TGTGCCATCAGTGTGGTCCTACCCCCCTACGAGCAGTACTTC
CDR3: CAISVVLPPYEQYF
V: TRBV10-3
D: NA
J: TRBJ2-7
size: few

DNA: TGTGCCAGCAGTTTTGGCGGGGGGCATAGCACAGATACGCAGTATTTT
CDR3: CASSFGGGHSTDTQYF
V: TRBV12-3/TRBV12-4
D: TRBD2
J: TRBJ2-3
size: NA

DNA: TGCGCCAGCAGTGAGTCGAGCAGGGAAGGACTGTTTTTT
CDR3: CASSESSREGLFF
V: TRBV10-2
D: NA
J: TRBJ1-4
size: NA

DNA: TGTGCCAGCAGCTTAGGACTAGCTGCGGCAGATACGCAGTATTTT
CDR3: CASSLGLAAADTQYF
V: TRBV7-6
D: TRBD2
J: TRBJ2-3
size: NA

DNA: TGCGCCAGCAGTTCCGGACAGGGAGTATGGCATGAGCAGTTCTTC
CDR3: CASSSGQGVWHEQFF
V: TRBV4-1
D: TRBD1
J: TRBJ2-1
size: NA